This entry lists 2 T cell receptor beta chains sequenced from one sample in a study of cytomegalovirus exposure and HLA in healthy donors. PCR amplification relied on 60 Vbeta primers (plus 13 Jbeta primers). TCRdb's table, derived via immunoSEQ multiplex PCR, lists solely in-frame clones and lacks some. Of over 110,000 clones detected, approximately 78% appear once; the ten largest clones hold roughly 5.6%. The sequenced sample was PBMCs. These TCRs come from a woman aged 40-49 years in good health and CMV-seropositive.

This clone was recorded only once. This chain uses TRBV5-6 with TRBJ1-2, with D perhaps matching TRBD1 (5 bases). From germline, CDR1 is SGHDT and CDR2 YYEEEE. Trimming took 5 bases from V and 5 from J, leaving 16 bases between them. CDR3 length: 14 amino acids. CDR3 sequence reads: CASSHWRGGYGYTF. The CDR3 DNA sequence: TGTGCCAGCAGTCATTGGAGGGGCGGATATGGCTACACCTTC.

To note about this clone: Mismatch with germline at one junction end may stem from a read error. The gene calls are TRBV15 and TRBJ2-3; 9 bases align to TRBD2. This CDR3 spans 16 amino acids. Germline V lookup: CDR1 LNHNV, CDR2 YYDKDF (reference sequence). The chain's CDR3 is CATSREIAGASDTQYF. CDR3 bases: TGTGCCACCAGCCGAGAAATAGCGGGAGCGTCAGATACGCAGTATTTT.